Following are 8 T cell receptor beta chains from one sample sequenced in a study of blood T cells in healthy people across ages. Primed by a sample-barcoded 5' primer and a J-beta primer mix, a second PCR proceeded for roughly 6 to 12 cycles. TCRdb recomputed calls from the 5' RACE reads with MiXCR, one row per CDR3 protein. The data hold some 640,000 distinct CDR3 sequences, with approximately 30% observed a single time. Sequencing was carried out using blood. Receptor source: a woman of 80 years or more in good health.

This clonotype came up a few times. This chain links TRBV30 with TRBJ1-6, with D uncertain. V lost 0 bases to trimming and J lost 0 bases, with 9 bases between them. Germline values: CDR1 GTSNPN, CDR2 SVGIG (reference sequence). The CDR3 sequence is 16 residues long. CDR3 amino acids: CAWSVRGRSYNSPLHF. Here the CDR3 DNA reads TGTGCCTGGAGTGTACGAGGGCGCTCCTATAATTCACCCCTCCACTTT.

The chain employs TRBV2 and TRBJ2-4; D perhaps matches TRBD2 (6 bases). Germline V gives CDR1 SNHLY, CDR2 FYNNEI. The CDR3 is made up of 13 amino acids. Trimming left V 5 bases short and J 7 bases short, with 12 bases between. CDR3 region: CASSTGLDNIQYF. CDR3 coding DNA: TGTGCCAGCAGTACGGGACTTGACAACATTCAGTACTTC.

Concerning this clonotype: A read error may explain this, as a much larger clone is one base away. V and J are TRBV18 and TRBJ1-2; tentatively, D is TRBD1 (5 bases). The CDR3 spans 13 residues. CDR1 is KGHSH, CDR2 LQKENI, per germline. CDR3: CAGSPDRYYGYTF. The CDR3 DNA reads TGTGCCGGCTCACCCGACAGATACTATGGCTACACCTTC. Using reference TRBV18 and TRBJ1-2 for the parts outside the CDR3, the full variable domain is NAGVMQNPRHLVRRRGQEARLRCSPMKGHSHVYWYRQLPEEGLKFMVYLQKENIIDESGMPKERFSAEFPKEGPSILRIQQVVRGDSAAYFCAGSPDRYYGYTFGSGTRLTVV.

This clonotype was seen only a few times. This chain links TRBV30 with TRBJ1-6; no reliable D call. The CDR3 has 13 amino acids. Trimming pared 3 bases from V and 5 bases from J, leaving 8 bases between. CDR1 is GTSNPN, CDR2 SVGIG, per germline (reference sequence). The CDR3 region is CAWRGRNNSPLHF. For the CDR3, the DNA is TGTGCCTGGAGAGGCAGGAATAATTCACCCCTCCACTTT. Full variable domain (outside the CDR3, taken from reference TRBV30 and TRBJ1-6): SQTIHQWPATLVQPVGSPLSLECTVEGTSNPNLYWYRQAAGRGLQLLFYSVGIGQISSEVPQNLSASRPQDRQFILSSKKLLLSDSGFYLCAWRGRNNSPLHFGNGTRLTVT.

This clonotype was recorded many times. The chain combines TRBV19 with TRBJ2-7; D is ambiguous. The V gene's germline CDR1 is LNHDA and CDR2 SQIVND (reference sequence). V was trimmed by 6 bases and J by 3 bases, leaving 12 bases between them. The CDR3 is 13 amino acids. The DNA of the CDR3 is TGTGCCAGTAGCGAAAGGGTACGCTACGAGCAGTACTTC. Translating it yields CASSERVRYEQYF.

As regards this clonotype: This clone may be a read error of a much larger clone one base away. The V call is TRBV5-5, the J call TRBJ2-3; D uncertain. This CDR3 spans 13 amino acids. CDR1 SGHKS and CDR2 YYEKEE come from the germline V gene (reference sequence). V lost 4 bases and J 7 bases, leaving 13 bases between the germline ends. As DNA, the CDR3 is TGTGCCAGCAGCACCGACCGGAGCCATACGCAGTATTTT. This gives the protein CASSTDRSHTQYF.

For this clonotype: This sequence may be a read error, since a much larger clone differs from it by one base. This chain's CDR3 is CVSSLAGADGYTF. DNA of the CDR3: TGCGTCAGCAGCTTGGCAGGGGCGGATGGCTACACCTTC. The chain employs TRBV5-1 and TRBJ1-2; D possibly corresponds to TRBD1 (6 bases). Germline CDR1 reads SGHRS; CDR2 reads YFSETQ. The CDR3 covers 13 residues.

This chain joins TRBV7-8 and TRBJ2-1, with D possibly TRBD2 on 7 matching bases. The V and J ends lost 11 bases and 13 bases respectively, with 33 bases between them. The CDR3 sequence is 16 residues long. Germline lookup yields CDR1 SGHVS and CDR2 FQNEAQ. As DNA, the CDR3 is TGTGCCGGATCGGGGGTGCTCACGGGGGGCTCGGAGACCCAGTTCTTC. As protein: CAGSGVLTGGSETQFF.